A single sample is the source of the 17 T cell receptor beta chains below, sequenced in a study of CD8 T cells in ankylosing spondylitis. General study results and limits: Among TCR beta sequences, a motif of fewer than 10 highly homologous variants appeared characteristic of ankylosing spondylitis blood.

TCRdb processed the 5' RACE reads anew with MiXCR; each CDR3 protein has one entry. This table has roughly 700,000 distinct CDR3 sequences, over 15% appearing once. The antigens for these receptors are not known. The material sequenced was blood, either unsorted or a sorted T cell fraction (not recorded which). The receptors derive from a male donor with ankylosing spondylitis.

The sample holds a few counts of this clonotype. The CDR3 region is CATSDLTGGVKSYNEQFF. CDR3 nucleotides: TGTGCCACCAGTGATCTTACAGGGGGCGTAAAGTCCTACAATGAGCAGTTCTTC. The chain joins TRBV24-1 to TRBJ2-1; 9 nucleotides align to TRBD1. Germline CDR1 KGHDR, CDR2 SFDVKD. Germline trimming cut 3 bases from V and 1 base from J; bases unmatched to any gene: 9. The CDR3 extends over 18 amino acids.

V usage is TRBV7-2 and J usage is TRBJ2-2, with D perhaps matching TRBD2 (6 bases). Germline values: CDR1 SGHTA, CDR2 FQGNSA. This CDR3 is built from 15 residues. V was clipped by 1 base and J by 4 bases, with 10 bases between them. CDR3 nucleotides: TGTGCCAGCAGCTTAGGAATCGGGGGCACCGGGGAGCTGTTTTTT. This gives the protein CASSLGIGGTGELFF.

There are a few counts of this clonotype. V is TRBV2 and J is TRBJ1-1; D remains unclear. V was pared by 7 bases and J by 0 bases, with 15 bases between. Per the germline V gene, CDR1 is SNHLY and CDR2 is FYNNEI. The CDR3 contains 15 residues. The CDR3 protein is CASIATNPVNTEAFF. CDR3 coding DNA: TGTGCCAGCATTGCGACAAATCCGGTGAACACTGAAGCTTTCTTT. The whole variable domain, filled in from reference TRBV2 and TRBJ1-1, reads EPEVTQTPSHQVTQMGQEVILRCVPISNHLYFYWYRQILGQKVEFLVSFYNNEISEKSEIFDDQFSVERPDGSNFTLKIRSTKLEDSAMYFCASIATNPVNTEAFFGQGTRLTVV.

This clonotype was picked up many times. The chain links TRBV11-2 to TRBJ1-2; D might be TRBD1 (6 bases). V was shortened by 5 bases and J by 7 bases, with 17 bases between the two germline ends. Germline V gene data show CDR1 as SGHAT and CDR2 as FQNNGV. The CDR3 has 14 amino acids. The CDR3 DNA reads TGTGCCAGCAGCGACCGGGACAAGGATCGTGGCTACACCTTC. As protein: CASSDRDKDRGYTF.

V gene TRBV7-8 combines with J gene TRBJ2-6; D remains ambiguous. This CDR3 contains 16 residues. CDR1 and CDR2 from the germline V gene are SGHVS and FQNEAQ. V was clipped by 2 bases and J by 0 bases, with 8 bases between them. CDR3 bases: TGTGCCAGCAGCTTACGAGGAAGCTCTGGGGCCAACGTCCTGACTTTC. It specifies CASSLRGSSGANVLTF. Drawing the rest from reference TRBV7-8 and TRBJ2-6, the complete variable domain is GAGVSQSPRYKVAKRGQDVALRCDPISGHVSLFWYQQALGQGPEFLTYFQNEAQLDKSGLPSDRFFAERPEGSVSTLKIQRTQQEDSAVYLCASSLRGSSGANVLTFGAGSRLTVL.

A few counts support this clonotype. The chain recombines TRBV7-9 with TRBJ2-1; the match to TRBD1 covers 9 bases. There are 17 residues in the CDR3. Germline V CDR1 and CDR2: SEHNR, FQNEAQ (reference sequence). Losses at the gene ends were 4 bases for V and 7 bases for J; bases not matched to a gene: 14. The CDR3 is CASSSLTGGTTRNEQFF. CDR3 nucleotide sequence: TGTGCCAGCAGCTCCTTGACAGGGGGGACGACTAGGAATGAGCAGTTCTTC.

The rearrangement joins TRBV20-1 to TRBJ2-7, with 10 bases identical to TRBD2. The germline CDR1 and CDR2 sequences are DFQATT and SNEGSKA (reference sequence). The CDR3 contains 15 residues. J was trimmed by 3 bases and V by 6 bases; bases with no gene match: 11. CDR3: CSAPGDGLAVYEQYF. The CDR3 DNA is TGCAGTGCCCCCGGGGATGGACTAGCGGTCTACGAGCAGTACTTC.

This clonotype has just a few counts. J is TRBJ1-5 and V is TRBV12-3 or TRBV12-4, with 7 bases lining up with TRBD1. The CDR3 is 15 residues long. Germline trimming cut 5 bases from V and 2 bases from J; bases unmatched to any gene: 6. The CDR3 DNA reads TGTGCCAGCAGTCCAGGACAGGTGGGCAATCAGCCCCAGCATTTT. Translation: CASSPGQVGNQPQHF.

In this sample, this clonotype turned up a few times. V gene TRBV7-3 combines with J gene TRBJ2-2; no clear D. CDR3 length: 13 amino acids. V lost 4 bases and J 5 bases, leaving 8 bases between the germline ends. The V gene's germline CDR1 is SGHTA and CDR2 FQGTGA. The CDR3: CASSSQSTGELFF. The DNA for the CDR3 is TGTGCCAGCAGCTCCCAGAGTACCGGGGAGCTGTTTTTT.

CDR3 bases: TGCAGTGCTAGAGTTTCGGGGGGCGGTCAGCCCCAGCATTTT. It is translated as CSARVSGGGQPQHF. The rearrangement links TRBV20-1 to TRBJ1-5; D possibly corresponds to TRBD1 (6 bases). CDR1 DFQATT and CDR2 SNEGSKA come from the germline V gene (reference sequence). Between the trimmed V and J ends, which lost 1 base and 6 bases, there was a span of 13 bases. CDR3 length: 14 amino acids.

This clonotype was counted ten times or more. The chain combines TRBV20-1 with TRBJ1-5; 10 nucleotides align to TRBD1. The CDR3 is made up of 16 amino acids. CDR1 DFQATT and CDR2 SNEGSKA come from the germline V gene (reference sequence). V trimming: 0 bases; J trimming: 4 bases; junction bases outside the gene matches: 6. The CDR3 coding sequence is TGCAGTGCTAGAGATCCCCCGGACAGGGGGAATCAGCCCCAGCATTTT. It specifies CSARDPPDRGNQPQHF.

CDR3 in amino acids: CASRPSGTSGSIEQFF. In nucleotides, the CDR3 is TGTGCCAGCAGACCTTCCGGGACTAGCGGGAGTATTGAGCAGTTCTTC. The V gene is TRBV12-3 or TRBV12-4, the J gene TRBJ2-1, with 14 bases aligning to TRBD2. V shed 6 bases and J 9 bases; nucleotides not matched to a gene: 10. The CDR3 contains 16 residues.

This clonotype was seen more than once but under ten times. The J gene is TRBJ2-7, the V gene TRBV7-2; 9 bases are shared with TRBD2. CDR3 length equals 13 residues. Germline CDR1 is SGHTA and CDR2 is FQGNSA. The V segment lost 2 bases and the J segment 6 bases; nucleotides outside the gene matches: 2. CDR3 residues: CASSLRAGGEQYF. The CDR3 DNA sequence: TGTGCCAGCAGCTTACGAGCGGGAGGCGAGCAGTACTTC.

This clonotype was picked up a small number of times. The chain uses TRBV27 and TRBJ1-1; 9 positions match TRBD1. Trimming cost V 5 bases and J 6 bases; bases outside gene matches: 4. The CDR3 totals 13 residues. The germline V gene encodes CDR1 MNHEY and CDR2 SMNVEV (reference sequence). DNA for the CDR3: TGTGCCAGCAGTCCAGGGACAGGGTCTGAAGCTTTCTTT. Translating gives CASSPGTGSEAFF.

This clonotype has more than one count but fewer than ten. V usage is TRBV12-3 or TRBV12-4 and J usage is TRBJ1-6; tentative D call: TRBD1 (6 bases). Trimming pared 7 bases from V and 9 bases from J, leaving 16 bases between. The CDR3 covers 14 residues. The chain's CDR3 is CASTEGVVLSPLHF. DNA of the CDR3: TGTGCCAGCACGGAGGGGGTCGTTCTTTCACCCCTCCACTTT.

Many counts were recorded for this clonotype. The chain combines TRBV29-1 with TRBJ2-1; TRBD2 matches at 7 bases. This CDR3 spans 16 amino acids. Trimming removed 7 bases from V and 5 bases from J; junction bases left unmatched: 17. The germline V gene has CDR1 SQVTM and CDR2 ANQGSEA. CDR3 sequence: CSAYLFGAGYHNEQFF. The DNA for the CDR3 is TGCAGCGCCTACCTCTTCGGAGCGGGGTATCACAATGAGCAGTTCTTC.

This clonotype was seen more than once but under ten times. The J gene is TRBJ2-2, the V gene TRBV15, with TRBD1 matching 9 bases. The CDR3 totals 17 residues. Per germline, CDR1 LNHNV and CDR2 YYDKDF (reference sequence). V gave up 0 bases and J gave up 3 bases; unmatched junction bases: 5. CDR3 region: CATSRDPDRGDTGELFF. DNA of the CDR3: TGTGCCACCAGCAGAGATCCGGACAGGGGAGACACCGGGGAGCTGTTTTTT.